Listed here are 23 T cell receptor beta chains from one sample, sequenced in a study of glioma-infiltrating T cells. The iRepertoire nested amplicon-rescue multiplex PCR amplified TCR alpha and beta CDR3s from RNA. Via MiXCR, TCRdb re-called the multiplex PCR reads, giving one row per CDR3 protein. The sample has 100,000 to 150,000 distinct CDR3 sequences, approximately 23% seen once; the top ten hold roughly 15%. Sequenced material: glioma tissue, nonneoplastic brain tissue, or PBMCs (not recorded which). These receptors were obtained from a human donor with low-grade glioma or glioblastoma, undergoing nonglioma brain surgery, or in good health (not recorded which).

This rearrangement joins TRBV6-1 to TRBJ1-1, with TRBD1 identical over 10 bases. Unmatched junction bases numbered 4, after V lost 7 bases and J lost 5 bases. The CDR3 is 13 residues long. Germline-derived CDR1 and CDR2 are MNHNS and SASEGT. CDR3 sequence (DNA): TGTGCCAGCAAGGACAGGGGGGAGACTGAAGCTTTCTTT. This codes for CASKDRGETEAFF.

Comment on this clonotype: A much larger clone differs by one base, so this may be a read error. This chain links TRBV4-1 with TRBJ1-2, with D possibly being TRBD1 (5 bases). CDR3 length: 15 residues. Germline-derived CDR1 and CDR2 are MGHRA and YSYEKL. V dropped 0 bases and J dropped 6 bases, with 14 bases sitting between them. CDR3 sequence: CASSQDRAGRNGYTF. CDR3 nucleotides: TGCGCCAGCAGCCAAGATAGGGCAGGGAGAAATGGCTACACCTTC.

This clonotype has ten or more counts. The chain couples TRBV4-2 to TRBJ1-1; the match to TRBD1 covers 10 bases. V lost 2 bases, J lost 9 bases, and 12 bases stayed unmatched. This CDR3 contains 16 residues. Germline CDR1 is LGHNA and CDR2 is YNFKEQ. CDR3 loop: CASSQPEGTGAGKAFF. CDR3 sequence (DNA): TGTGCCAGCAGCCAACCCGAAGGGACAGGGGCGGGAAAAGCTTTCTTT.

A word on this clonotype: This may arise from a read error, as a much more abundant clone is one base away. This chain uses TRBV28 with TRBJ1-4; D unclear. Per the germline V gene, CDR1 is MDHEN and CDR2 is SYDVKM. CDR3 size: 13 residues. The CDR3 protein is CASRVGGGERLFF. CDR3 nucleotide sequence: TGTGCCAGCAGGGTCGGAGGCGGTGAAAGACTGTTTTTT.

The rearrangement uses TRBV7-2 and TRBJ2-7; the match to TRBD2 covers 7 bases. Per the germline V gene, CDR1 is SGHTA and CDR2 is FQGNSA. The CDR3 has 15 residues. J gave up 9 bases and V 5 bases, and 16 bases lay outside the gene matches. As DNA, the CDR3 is TGTGCCAGCAGCCGATCCCTAGCGGTACGGTTCGGGCAGTACTTC. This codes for CASSRSLAVRFGQYF. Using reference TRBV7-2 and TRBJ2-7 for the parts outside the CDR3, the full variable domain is GAGVSQSPSNKVTEKGKDVELRCDPISGHTALYWYRQSLGQGLEFLIYFQGNSAPDKSGLPSDRFSAERTGGSVSTLTIQRTQQEDSAVYLCASSRSLAVRFGQYFGPGTRLTVT.

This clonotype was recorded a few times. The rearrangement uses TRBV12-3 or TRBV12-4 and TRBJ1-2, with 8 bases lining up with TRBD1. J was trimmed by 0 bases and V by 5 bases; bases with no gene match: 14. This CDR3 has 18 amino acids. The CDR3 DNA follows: TGTGCCAGCAGTGTGGGTATGGGGACAGGACGGTCTAACTATGGCTACACCTTC. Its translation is CASSVGMGTGRSNYGYTF.

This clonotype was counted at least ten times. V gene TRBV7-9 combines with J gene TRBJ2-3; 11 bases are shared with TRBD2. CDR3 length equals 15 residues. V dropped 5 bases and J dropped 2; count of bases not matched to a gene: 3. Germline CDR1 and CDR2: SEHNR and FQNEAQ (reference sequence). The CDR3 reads CASSPGLADTDTQYF. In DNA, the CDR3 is TGTGCCAGCAGCCCGGGACTAGCGGACACAGATACGCAGTATTTT. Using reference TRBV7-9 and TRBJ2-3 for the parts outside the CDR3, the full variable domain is DTGVSQNPRHKITKRGQNVTFRCDPISEHNRLYWYRQTLGQGPEFLTYFQNEAQLEKSRLLSDRFSAERPKGSFSTLEIQRTEQGDSAMYLCASSPGLADTDTQYFGPGTRLTVL.

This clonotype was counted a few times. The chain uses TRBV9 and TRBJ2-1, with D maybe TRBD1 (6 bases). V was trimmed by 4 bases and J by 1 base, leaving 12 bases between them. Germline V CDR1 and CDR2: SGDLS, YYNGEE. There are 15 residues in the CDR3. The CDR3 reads CASSITQGSYNEQFF. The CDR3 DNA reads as TGTGCCAGCAGCATCACCCAGGGGTCCTACAATGAGCAGTTCTTC.

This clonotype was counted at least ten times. The DNA of the CDR3 is TGTGCCAGCAGTCGGGACTGGAACACCGGGGAGCTGTTTTTT. Amino acid sequence: CASSRDWNTGELFF. The J gene is TRBJ2-2, the V gene TRBV12-3 or TRBV12-4, with TRBD2 as a possible D gene (6 bases). There are 14 residues in the CDR3. The ends were cut back, 5 bases at V and 1 base at J, with 8 bases in the middle.

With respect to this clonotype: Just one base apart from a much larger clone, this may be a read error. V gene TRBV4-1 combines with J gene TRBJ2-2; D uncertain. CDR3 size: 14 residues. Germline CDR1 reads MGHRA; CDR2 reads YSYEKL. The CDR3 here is CASSQVLNTWELFF. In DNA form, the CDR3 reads TGCGCCAGCAGCCAAGTTTTGAACACCTGGGAGCTGTTTTTT.

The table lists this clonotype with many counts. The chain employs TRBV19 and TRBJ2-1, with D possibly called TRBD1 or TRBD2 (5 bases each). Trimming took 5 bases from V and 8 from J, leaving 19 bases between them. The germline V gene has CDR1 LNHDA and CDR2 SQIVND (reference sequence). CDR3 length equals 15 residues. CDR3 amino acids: CASSATTRGSDEQFF. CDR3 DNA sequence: TGTGCCAGTAGTGCAACTACTAGGGGAAGCGATGAGCAGTTCTTC.

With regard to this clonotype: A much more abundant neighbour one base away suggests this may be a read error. CDR3: CASSIGSNYGYTF. CDR3 DNA sequence: TGCGCCAGCAGCATCGGGTCAAACTATGGCTACACCTTC. The rearrangement uses TRBV4-3 and TRBJ1-2, with D unclear. This CDR3 spans 13 amino acids. Trimming stripped 5 bases from V and 2 bases from J, with 9 bases between. CDR1 is LGHNA, CDR2 YSLEER, per germline.

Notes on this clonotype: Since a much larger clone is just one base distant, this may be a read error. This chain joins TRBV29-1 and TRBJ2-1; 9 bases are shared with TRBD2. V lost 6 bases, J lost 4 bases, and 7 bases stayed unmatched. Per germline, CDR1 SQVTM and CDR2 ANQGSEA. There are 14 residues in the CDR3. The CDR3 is CSVQPGLAYNEQFF. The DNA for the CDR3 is TGCAGCGTCCAACCGGGACTAGCTTACAATGAGCAGTTCTTC.

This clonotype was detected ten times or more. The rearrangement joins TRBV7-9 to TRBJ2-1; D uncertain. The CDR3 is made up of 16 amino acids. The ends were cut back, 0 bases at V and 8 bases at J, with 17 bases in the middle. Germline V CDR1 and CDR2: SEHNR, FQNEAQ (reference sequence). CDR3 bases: TGTGCCAGCAGCTTAGCGATTAACCCAAACCCAGATGAGCAGTTCTTC. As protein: CASSLAINPNPDEQFF. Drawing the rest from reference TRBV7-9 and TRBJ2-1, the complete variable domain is DTGVSQNPRHKITKRGQNVTFRCDPISEHNRLYWYRQTLGQGPEFLTYFQNEAQLEKSRLLSDRFSAERPKGSFSTLEIQRTEQGDSAMYLCASSLAINPNPDEQFFGPGTRLTVL.

The DNA for the CDR3 is TGTGCCAGCAGCTCGCCCGATTTAGCGGGAGGTTACCCAAAAGAGACCCAGTACTTC. It codes for CASSSPDLAGGYPKETQYF. V usage is TRBV7-2 and J usage is TRBJ2-5; the match to TRBD2 covers 10 bases. The CDR3 runs to 19 residues. The germline CDR1 and CDR2 sequences are SGHTA and FQGNSA. After removal of 4 bases from V and 3 bases from J, the junction contained 17 bases not matched to a gene.

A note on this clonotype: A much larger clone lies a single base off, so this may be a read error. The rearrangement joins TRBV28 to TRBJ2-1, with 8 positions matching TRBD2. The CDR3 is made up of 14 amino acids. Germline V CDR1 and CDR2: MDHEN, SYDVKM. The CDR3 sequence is CASSLGTSLNDQFF. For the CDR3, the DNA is TGTGCCAGCAGTTTGGGGACTAGTCTCAATGACCAGTTCTTC.

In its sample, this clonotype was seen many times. The CDR3 sequence is CASSYSRGGSSPLHF. The CDR3 nucleotides read TGTGCCAGCAGTTACTCGCGGGGGGGGAGTTCACCCCTCCACTTT. The gene calls are TRBV6-6 and TRBJ1-6, with D possibly TRBD1 on 5 matching bases. CDR3 length: 15 amino acids. CDR1 is MNHNY, CDR2 SVGAGI, per germline (reference sequence). Deletions cut 0 bases from V and 9 bases from J, with 12 bases between.

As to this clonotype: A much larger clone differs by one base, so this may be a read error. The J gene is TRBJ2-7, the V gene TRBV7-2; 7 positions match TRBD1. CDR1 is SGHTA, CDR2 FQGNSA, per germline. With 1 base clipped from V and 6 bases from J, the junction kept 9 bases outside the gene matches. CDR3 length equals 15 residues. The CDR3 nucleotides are TGTGCCAGCAGCTTAGAATTCAAGGGGGCCAGCGAGCAGTACTTC. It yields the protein CASSLEFKGASEQYF.

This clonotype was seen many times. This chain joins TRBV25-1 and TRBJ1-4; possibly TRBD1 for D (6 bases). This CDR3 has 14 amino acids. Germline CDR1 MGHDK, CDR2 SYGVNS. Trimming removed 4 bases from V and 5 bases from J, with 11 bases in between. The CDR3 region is CASSARDTNEKLFF. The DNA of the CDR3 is TGTGCCAGCAGTGCCCGGGACACAAATGAAAAACTGTTTTTT. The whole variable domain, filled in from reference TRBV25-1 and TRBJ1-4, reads EADIYQTPRYLVIGTGKKITLECSQTMGHDKMYWYQQDPGMELHLIHYSYGVNSTEKGDLSSESTVSRIRTEHFPLTLESARPSHTSQYLCASSARDTNEKLFFGSGTQLSVL.

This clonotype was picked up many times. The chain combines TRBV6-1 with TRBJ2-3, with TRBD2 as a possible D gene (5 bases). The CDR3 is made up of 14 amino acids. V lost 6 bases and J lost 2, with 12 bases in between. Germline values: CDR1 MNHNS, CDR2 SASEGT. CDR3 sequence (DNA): TGTGCCAGCAGACTAAGAGGGAACACAGATACGCAGTATTTT. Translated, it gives CASRLRGNTDTQYF.

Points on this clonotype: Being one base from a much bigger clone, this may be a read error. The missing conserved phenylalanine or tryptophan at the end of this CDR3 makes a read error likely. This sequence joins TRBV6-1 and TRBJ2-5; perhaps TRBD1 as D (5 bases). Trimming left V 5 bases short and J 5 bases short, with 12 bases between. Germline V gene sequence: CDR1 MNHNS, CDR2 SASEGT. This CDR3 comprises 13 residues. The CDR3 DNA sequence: TGTGCCAGCAGTAGTGCAGGGAAGGAGACCCAGTACTCC. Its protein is CASSSAGKETQYS.

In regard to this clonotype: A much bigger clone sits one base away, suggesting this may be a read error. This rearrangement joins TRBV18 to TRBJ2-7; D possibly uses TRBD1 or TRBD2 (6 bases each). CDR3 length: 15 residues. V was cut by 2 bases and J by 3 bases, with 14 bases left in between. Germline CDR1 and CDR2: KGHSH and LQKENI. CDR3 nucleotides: TGTGCCAGCTCACCAGGGCTAAAGGGGGGCTACGAGCAGTACTTC. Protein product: CASSPGLKGGYEQYF. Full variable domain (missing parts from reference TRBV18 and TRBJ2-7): NAGVMQNPRHLVRRRGQEARLRCSPMKGHSHVYWYRQLPEEGLKFMVYLQKENIIDESGMPKERFSAEFPKEGPSILRIQQVVRGDSAAYFCASSPGLKGGYEQYFGPGTRLTVT.

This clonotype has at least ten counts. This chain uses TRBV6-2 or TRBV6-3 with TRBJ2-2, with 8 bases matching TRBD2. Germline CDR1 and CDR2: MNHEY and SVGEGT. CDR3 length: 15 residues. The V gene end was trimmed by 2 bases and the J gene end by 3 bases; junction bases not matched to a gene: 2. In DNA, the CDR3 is TGTGCCAGCAGTTACGGACTAGCAGACACCGGGGAGCTGTTTTTT. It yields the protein CASSYGLADTGELFF.